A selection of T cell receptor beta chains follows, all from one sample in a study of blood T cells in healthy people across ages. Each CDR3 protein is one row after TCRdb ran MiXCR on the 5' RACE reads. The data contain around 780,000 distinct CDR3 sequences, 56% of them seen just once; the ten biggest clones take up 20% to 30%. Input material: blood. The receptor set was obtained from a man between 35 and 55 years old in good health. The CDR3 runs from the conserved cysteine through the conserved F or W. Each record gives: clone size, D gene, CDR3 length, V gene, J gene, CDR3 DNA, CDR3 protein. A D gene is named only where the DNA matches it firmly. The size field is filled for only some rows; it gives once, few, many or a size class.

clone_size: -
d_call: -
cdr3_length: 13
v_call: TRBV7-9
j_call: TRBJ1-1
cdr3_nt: TGTGCCAGCAGCCCTACTGAGGGCACTGAAGCTTTCTTT
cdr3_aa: CASSPTEGTEAFF

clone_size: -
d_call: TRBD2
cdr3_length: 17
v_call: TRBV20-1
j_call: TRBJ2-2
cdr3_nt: TGCAGTGCTCCAACTAGCGGGCGCACGACCGGGCCCGGGGAGCTGTTTTTT
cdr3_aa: CSAPTSGRTTGPGELFF

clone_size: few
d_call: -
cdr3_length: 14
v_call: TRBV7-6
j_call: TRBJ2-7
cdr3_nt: TGTGCCAGCAGGATTACCGACAGAGCCTACGAGCAGTACTTC
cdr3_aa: CASRITDRAYEQYF

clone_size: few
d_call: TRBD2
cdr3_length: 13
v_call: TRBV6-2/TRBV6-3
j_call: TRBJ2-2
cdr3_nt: TGTGCCAGTAACCTAGCGGTAACCGGGGAGCTGTTTTTT
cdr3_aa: CASNLAVTGELFF

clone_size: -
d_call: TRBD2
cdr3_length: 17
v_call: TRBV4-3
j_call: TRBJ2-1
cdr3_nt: TGCGCCAGCAGCCAAGATCTCAGCGGGGGTGCCTACAATGAGCAGTTCTTC
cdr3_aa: CASSQDLSGGAYNEQFF

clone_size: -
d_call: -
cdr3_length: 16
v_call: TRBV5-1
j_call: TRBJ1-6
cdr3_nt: TGCGCCAGCAGCTCCGCGCAGGGATACTATAATTCACCCCTCCACTTT
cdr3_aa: CASSSAQGYYNSPLHF

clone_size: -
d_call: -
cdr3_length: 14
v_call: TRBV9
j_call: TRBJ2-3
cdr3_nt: TGTGCCAGCAGCGTAGGAATAGGAACAGATACGCAGTATTTT
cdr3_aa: CASSVGIGTDTQYF

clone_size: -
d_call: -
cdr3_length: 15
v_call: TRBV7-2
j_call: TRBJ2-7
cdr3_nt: TGTGCCAGCAGCTTAGTAGGAGAGGGGTCCTACGAGCAGTACTTC
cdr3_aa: CASSLVGEGSYEQYF

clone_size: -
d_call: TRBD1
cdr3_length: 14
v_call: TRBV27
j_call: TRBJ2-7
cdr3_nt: TGTGCCAGCAGTACATGGACAGGGGGCAACGAGCAGTACTTC
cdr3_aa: CASSTWTGGNEQYF

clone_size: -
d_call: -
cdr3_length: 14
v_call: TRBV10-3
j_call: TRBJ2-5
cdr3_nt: TGTGCCATCAGTGACGGGCTAGCCGGAGAGACCCAGTACTTC
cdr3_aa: CAISDGLAGETQYF

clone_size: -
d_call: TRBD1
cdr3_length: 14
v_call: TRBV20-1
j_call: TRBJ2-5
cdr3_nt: TGCAGTGCTAGAGGACAGGGGCTACGGGAGACCCAGTACTTC
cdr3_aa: CSARGQGLRETQYF

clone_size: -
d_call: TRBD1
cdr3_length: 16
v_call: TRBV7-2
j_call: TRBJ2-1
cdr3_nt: TGTGCCAGCAGCCTAACGACAGGGATGGGCTACAATGAGCAGTTCTTC
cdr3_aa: CASSLTTGMGYNEQFF

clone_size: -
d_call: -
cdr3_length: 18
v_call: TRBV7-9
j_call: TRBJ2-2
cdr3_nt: TGTGCCAGCAGCTTAGGCCTCCTGAGGGGCCCGGGCACCGGGGAGCTGTTTTTT
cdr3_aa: CASSLGLLRGPGTGELFF

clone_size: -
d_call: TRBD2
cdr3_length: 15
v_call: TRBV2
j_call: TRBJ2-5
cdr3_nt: TGTGCCAGCAGTGGAATAGCGGGGGGTCAAGAGACCCAGTACTTC
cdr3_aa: CASSGIAGGQETQYF

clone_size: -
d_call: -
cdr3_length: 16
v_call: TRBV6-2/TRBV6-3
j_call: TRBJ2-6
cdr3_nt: TGTGCCAGCAGTTACTCTCGGGGCTCTGGGGCCAACGTCCTGACTTTC
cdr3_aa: CASSYSRGSGANVLTF

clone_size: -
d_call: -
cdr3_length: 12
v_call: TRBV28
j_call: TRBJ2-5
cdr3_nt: TGTGCCAGCAGTTCCATCGGGGAGGAGCAGTACTTC
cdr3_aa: CASSSIGEEQYF

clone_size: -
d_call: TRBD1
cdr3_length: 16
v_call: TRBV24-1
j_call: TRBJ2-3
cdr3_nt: TGTGCCACCAGCTTGACAGGGCATGATAGCACAGATACGCAGTATTTT
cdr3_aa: CATSLTGHDSTDTQYF

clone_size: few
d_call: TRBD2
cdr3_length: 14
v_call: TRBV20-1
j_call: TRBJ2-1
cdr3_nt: TGCAGTGCCCCCGGCCTTAGCGGGGGTCTTGAGCAGTTCTTC
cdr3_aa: CSAPGLSGGLEQFF

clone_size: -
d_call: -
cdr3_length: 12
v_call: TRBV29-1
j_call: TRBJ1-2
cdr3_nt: TGCAGCGCCGACGAGGGGTCGGGTGGCTACACCTTC
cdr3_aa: CSADEGSGGYTF

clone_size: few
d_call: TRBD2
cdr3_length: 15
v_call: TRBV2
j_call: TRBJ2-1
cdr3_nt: TGTGCCAGCAGTGGACTAGCGGGGGTTGGGAATGAGCAGTTCTTC
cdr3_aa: CASSGLAGVGNEQFF

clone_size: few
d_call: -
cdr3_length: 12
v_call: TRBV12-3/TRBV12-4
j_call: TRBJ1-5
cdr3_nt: TGTGCCAGCAGTAGAGGGGATCAGCCCCAGCATTTT
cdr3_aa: CASSRGDQPQHF

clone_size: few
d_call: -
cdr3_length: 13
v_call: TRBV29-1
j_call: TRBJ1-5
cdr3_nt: TGCAGCGTTGCAGCAGGCGTAGGGCAGCCCCAGCATTTT
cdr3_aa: CSVAAGVGQPQHF

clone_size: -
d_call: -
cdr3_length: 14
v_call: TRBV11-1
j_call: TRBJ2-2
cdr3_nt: TGTGCCAGCAGTTCTGATCTTCGAACCGGGGAGCTGTTTTTT
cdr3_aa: CASSSDLRTGELFF

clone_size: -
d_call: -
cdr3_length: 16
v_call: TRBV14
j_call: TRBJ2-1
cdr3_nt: TGTGCCAGCAGCCAAGAGTCGGGACAACCTTACAATGAGCAGTTCTTC
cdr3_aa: CASSQESGQPYNEQFF

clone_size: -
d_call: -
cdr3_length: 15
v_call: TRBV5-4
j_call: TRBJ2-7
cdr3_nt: TGTGCCAGCAGCTTGGCGGCCTCTTTCTCCTACGAGCAGTACTTC
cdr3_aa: CASSLAASFSYEQYF

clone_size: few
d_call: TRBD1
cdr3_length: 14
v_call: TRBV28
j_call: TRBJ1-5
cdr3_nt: TGTGCCAGCAGTTTAGGACAGGACAATCAGCCCCAGCATTTT
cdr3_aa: CASSLGQDNQPQHF

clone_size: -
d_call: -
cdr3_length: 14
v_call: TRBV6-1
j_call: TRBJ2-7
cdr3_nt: TGTGCCAGCAGAAGTAGCAGGAGGGCAGGAGAGCAGTACTTC
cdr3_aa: CASRSSRRAGEQYF

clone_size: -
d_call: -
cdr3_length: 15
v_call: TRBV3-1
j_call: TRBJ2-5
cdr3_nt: TGTGTCAGCAGCCAAGATGGGTTAACCCAAGAGACCCAGTACTTC
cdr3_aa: CVSSQDGLTQETQYF

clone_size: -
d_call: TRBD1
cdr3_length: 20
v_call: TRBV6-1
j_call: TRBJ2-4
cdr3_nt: TGTGCCAGCAGTGAAGCCGTCGCGGGACAGGGAGGGTCGGCCAAAAACAGTCAGTACTTC
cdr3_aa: CASSEAVAGQGGSAKNSQYF

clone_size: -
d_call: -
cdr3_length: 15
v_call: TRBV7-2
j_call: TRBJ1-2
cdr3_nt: TGTGCCAGCAGCCTCCCCGGGACGTTGAACTATGGCTACACCTTC
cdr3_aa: CASSLPGTLNYGYTF

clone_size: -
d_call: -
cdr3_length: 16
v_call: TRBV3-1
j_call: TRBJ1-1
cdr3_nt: TGTGCCAGCAGCCAAAAAGGGATCCGGGGAGGAACTGAAGCTTTCTTT
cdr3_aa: CASSQKGIRGGTEAFF

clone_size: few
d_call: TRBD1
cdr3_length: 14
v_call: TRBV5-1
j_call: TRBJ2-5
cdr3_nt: TGCGCCAGCAGCTTGACAGGGGAATCGGAGACCCAGTACTTC
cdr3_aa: CASSLTGESETQYF

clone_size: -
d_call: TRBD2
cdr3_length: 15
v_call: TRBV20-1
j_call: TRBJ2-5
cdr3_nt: TGCAGTGCTATTAGCGGGAGGGAGACCCAAGAGACCCAGTACTTC
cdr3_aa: CSAISGRETQETQYF

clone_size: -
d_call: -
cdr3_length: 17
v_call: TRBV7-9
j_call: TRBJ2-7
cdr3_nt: TGTGCCAGCAGCTTAGAGGTCTTCCGGGACCATCGGGACGAGCAGTACTTC
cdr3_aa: CASSLEVFRDHRDEQYF

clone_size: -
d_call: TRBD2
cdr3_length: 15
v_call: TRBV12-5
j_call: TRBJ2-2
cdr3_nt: TGTGCTAGTGGATCTAGCGGGAGAAACACCGGGGAGCTGTTTTTT
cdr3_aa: CASGSSGRNTGELFF

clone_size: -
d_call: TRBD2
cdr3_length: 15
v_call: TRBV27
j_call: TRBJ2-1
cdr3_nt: TGTGCCAGCAGTCCCCCGGGACTAGCCAACAATGAGCAGTTCTTC
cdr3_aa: CASSPPGLANNEQFF

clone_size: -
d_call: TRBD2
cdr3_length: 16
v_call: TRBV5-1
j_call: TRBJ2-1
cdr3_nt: TGCGCCAGCAGCTTGCAATCGCTAGCGGGAATGGATGAGCAGTTCTTC
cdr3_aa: CASSLQSLAGMDEQFF

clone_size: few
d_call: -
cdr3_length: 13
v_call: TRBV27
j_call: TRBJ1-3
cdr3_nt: TGTGCCAGCAGTTTGACAGTAGGAAACACCATATATTTT
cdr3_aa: CASSLTVGNTIYF

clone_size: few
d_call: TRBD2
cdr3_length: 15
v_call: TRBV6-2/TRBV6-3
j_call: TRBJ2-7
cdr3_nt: TGTGCCAGCAGTTACGTCAGCGGGAGTCCCAACGAGCAGTACTTC
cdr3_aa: CASSYVSGSPNEQYF

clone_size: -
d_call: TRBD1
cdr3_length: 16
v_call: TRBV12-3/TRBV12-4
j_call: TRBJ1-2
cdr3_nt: TGTGCCAGCAGTTATCCTTCCCTGACAGGGCACTATGGCTACACCTTC
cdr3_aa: CASSYPSLTGHYGYTF

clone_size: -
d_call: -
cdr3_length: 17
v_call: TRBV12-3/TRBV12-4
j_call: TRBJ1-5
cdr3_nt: TGTGCCAGCAGTTTTCGGGTCGACCCGTATAGCAATCAGCCCCAGCATTTT
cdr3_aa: CASSFRVDPYSNQPQHF

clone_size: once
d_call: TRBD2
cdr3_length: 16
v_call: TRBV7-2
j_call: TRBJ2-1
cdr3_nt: TGTGCCAGCAGCTTAGTGCTAGCGGGGGGGCACCAACCCCAGTTCTTC
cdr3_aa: CASSLVLAGGHQPQFF

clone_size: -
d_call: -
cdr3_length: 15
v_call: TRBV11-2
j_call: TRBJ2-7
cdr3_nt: TGTGCCAGCAGTAACGTGCGGACGGGACGTTACGAGCAGTACTTC
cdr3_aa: CASSNVRTGRYEQYF

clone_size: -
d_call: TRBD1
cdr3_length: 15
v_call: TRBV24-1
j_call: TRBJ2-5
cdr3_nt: TGTGCCACCAGTGATTTACGGACAGGGAGAGAGACCCAGTACTTC
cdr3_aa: CATSDLRTGRETQYF

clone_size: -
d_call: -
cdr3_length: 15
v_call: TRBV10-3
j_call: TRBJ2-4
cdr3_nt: TGTGCCATCAGTCCCTCCGGGGCCCAGGAAAACATTCAGTACTTC
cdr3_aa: CAISPSGAQENIQYF

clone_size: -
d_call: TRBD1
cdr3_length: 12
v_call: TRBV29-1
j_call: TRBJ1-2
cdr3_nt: TGCAGCGTGGACCACAGGGGCTATGGCTACACCTTC
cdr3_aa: CSVDHRGYGYTF

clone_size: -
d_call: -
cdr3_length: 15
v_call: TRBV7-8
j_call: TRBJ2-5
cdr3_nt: TGTGCCAGCAGCTTAGCGCATGGCGCGGAGGAGACCCAGTACTTC
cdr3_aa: CASSLAHGAEETQYF

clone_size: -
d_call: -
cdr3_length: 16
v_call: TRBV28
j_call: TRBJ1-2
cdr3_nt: TGTGCCAGCAGTTTCTCTGGAGGGGGGGTTAACTATGGCTACACCTTC
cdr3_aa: CASSFSGGGVNYGYTF

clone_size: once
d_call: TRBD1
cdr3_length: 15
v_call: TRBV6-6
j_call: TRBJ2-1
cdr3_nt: TGTGCCAGCAGACTCACCCAGACAGGGTTCAATGAGCAGTTCTTC
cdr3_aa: CASRLTQTGFNEQFF

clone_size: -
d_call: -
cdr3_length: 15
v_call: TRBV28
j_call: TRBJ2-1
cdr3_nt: TGTGCCAGCACCCGGGACGGAGAGTCCTACAATGAGCAGTTCTTC
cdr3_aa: CASTRDGESYNEQFF

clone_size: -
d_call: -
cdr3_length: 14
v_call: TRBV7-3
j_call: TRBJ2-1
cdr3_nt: TGTGCCAGCAGCTTAACCAGGGGCAACAATGAGCAGTTCTTC
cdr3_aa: CASSLTRGNNEQFF

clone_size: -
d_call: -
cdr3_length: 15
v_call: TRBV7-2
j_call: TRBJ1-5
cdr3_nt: TGTGCCAGCAGCTTAGTAGCAGGGGTCAATCAGCCCCAGCATTTT
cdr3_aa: CASSLVAGVNQPQHF

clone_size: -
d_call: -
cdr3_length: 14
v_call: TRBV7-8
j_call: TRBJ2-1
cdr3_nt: TGTGCCAGCAGCGTTAGGGGGGGAGGGAATGAGCAGTTCTTC
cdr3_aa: CASSVRGGGNEQFF